This TCR beta chain was observed in a study of siplizumab effects on memory and regulatory T cells. Study observations and caveats: The alloresponse seemed to draw substantially on naive T cells, which appeared more diverse than memory cells. Naive or memory phenotype assignment was not possible for roughly 75-95% of proliferating CD4+ or CD8+ clones.

The table came from immunoSEQ multiplex PCR; TCRdb's copy has only in-frame clones and leaves some out. This sample carries some 80,000 clones, around 95% of them seen once, and the ten largest clones take approximately 17%. This clone appeared once. The antigen remains undetermined. The sample holds other DNA sequences that translate to the same CDR3. With 0 bases clipped from V and 6 bases from J, the junction kept 5 bases outside the gene matches. The germline CDR1 and CDR2 sequences are SGDLS and YYNGEE. The CDR3 runs to 15 residues. The V gene is TRBV9, the J gene TRBJ2-1; TRBD2 aligns across 8 bases. The TCR originated in a human donor in good health. What was sequenced was CD8+ T cells sorted from blood. CDR3 DNA sequence: TGTGCCAGCAGCGTAGGGGGGCTAGCGGGCAATGAGCAGTTCTTC. This translates into CASSVGGLAGNEQFF.